The 28 T cell receptor beta chains reported below all come from one sample, sequenced in a study of T cell changes during pregnancy in multiple sclerosis. Profiling relied on immunoSEQ multiplex PCR, and the TCRdb table lists in-frame clones only, not all of them. The sample has roughly 50,000 clones, 80% to 90% seen once. Source: CD8+ T cells from peripheral blood mononuclear cells, taken in the second trimester of pregnancy. These receptors were obtained from a female donor with multiple sclerosis, enrolled in a pregnancy study.

The J gene is TRBJ2-5, the V gene TRBV30; possible D gene TRBD1, 5 bases. This CDR3 is built from 13 residues. Looked up from germline, CDR1 is GTSNPN and CDR2 is SVGIG (reference sequence). Trimming cost V 5 bases and J 5 bases, with 15 bases left between them. This chain's CDR3 is CAWVAGFGETQYF. CDR3 nucleotide sequence: TGTGCCTGGGTAGCAGGGTTTGGGGAGACCCAGTACTTC.

There are a few counts of this clone. This chain connects TRBV9 to TRBJ1-2, with a weak D call TRBD1 (6 bases). The ends were cut back, 3 bases at V and 10 bases at J, with 13 bases in the middle. This CDR3 is 12 amino acids long. Looked up from germline, CDR1 is SGDLS and CDR2 is YYNGEE. Here the CDR3 DNA reads TGTGCCAGCAGCGCAACGGGACACTCCTACACCTTC. It is translated as CASSATGHSYTF.

The sample holds one count of this clone. The CDR3 nucleotides read TGTGCCAGCAGTAGGTTGGAGACTAGCGGTTTTGAGACCCAGTACTTC. Protein: CASSRLETSGFETQYF. J is TRBJ2-5 and V is TRBV27, with 9 bases aligning to TRBD2. V shed 5 bases, J shed 5 bases, and the junction held 12 bases outside the gene matches. CDR1 is MNHEY, CDR2 SMNVEV, per germline (reference sequence). This CDR3 is built from 16 residues.

The gene calls are TRBV13 and TRBJ2-7; D is ambiguous. The CDR3 totals 15 residues. The V end lost 5 bases, the J end lost 0 bases, and 14 bases lay between the germline ends. Germline V lookup: CDR1 PRHDT, CDR2 FYEKMQ (reference sequence). The CDR3 loop is CASSPSGPDSYEQYF. The CDR3 DNA is TGTGCCAGCAGCCCTTCGGGTCCCGACTCCTACGAGCAGTACTTC.

CDR3 DNA sequence: TGTGCCAGTAGTTCCCGCCCAGCAGCGGGGCGCTACGAGCAGTACTTC. This gives the protein CASSSRPAAGRYEQYF. The chain combines TRBV19 with TRBJ2-7, with TRBD2 matching 7 bases. V shed 5 bases and J 3 bases; nucleotides not matched to a gene: 13. The CDR3 covers 16 residues. Per germline, CDR1 LNHDA and CDR2 SQIVND (reference sequence). Based on the CDR3 plus reference TRBV19 and TRBJ2-7, the full variable domain is DGGITQSPKYLFRKEGQNVTLSCEQNLNHDAMYWYRQDPGQGLRLIYYSQIVNDFQKGDIAEGYSVSREKKESFPLTVTSAQKNPTAFYLCASSSRPAAGRYEQYFGPGTRLTVT.

The V gene is TRBV27, the J gene TRBJ1-1, with TRBD1 identical over 8 bases. Germline V gene sequence: CDR1 MNHEY, CDR2 SMNVEV (reference sequence). With V trimmed by 5 bases and J by 4 bases, 6 bases remained unmatched. The length of the CDR3 is 14 residues. CDR3 protein: CASSNRGSTTEAFF. CDR3 coding DNA: TGTGCCAGCAGTAACAGGGGGTCCACCACTGAAGCTTTCTTT.

The chain joins TRBV2 to TRBJ2-3, with D perhaps TRBD2 (5 bases). This CDR3 spans 15 amino acids. The germline V gene has CDR1 SNHLY and CDR2 FYNNEI. V lost 0 bases, J lost 4 bases, and 11 bases lay in between. DNA for the CDR3: TGTGCCAGCAGTGAAGCGAGGAGTAGCGCAGATACGCAGTATTTT. It encodes CASSEARSSADTQYF.

The V call is TRBV7-2, the J call TRBJ2-7, with 8 bases matching TRBD2. V lost 2 bases, J lost 7 bases, and 7 bases stayed unmatched. Germline CDR1 reads SGHTA; CDR2 reads FQGNSA. This CDR3 is 14 amino acids long. The CDR3 here is CASSLSGGLREQYF. As DNA, the CDR3 is TGTGCCAGCAGCTTATCGGGGGGGCTGAGGGAGCAGTACTTC.

The chain employs TRBV19 and TRBJ2-1; the D is unclear. The CDR3 consists of 13 residues. In germline, CDR1 is LNHDA, CDR2 SQIVND (reference sequence). The V gene lost 2 bases and the J gene lost 5 bases, with 7 bases spanning the gap. The CDR3 sequence: CASSIILDNEQFF. In DNA form, the CDR3 reads TGTGCCAGTAGTATAATCCTCGACAATGAGCAGTTCTTC.

The chain couples TRBV27 to TRBJ2-1, with D possibly being TRBD1 (5 bases). The CDR3 sequence is 17 residues long. The V gene lost 5 bases and the J gene lost 7 bases, with 24 bases spanning the gap. Germline assignment: CDR1 MNHEY and CDR2 SMNVEV (reference sequence). CDR3 residues: CASSGLIRQGIVNEQFF. The DNA for the CDR3 is TGTGCCAGCAGTGGCCTTATACGGCAGGGCATAGTAAATGAGCAGTTCTTC.

The genes are TRBV27 and TRBJ2-1; 11 positions match TRBD2. V trimming: 5 bases; J trimming: 8 bases; junction bases outside the gene matches: 11. Germline CDR1 is MNHEY and CDR2 is SMNVEV (reference sequence). This CDR3 is built from 16 residues. CDR3 nucleotides: TGTGCCAGCAGTCTCCGGGTAGCGGGGGGGTCAGATGAGCAGTTCTTC. It specifies CASSLRVAGGSDEQFF.

The chain recombines TRBV30 with TRBJ1-5; 7 positions match TRBD1. The J segment lost 1 base and the V segment lost 7 bases, leaving 4 bases of the junction unmatched. CDR1 GTSNPN and CDR2 SVGIG come from the germline V gene (reference sequence). This CDR3 comprises 13 residues. The CDR3 coding sequence is TGTGCCTACACACAGGGGAGCAATCAGCCCCAGCATTTT. Amino acids: CAYTQGSNQPQHF.

The chain employs TRBV4-1 and TRBJ2-1, with 12 bases that match TRBD1. V was pared by 7 bases and J by 8 bases, with 3 bases of the junction left unmatched. The CDR3 spans 13 residues. Germline-derived CDR1 and CDR2 are MGHRA and YSYEKL. The CDR3 nucleotides read TGCGCCAGCACGGGACAGGGGGCGTATGAGCAGTTCTTC. This codes for CASTGQGAYEQFF.

V usage is TRBV18 and J usage is TRBJ2-7, with 8 bases fitting TRBD1. The CDR3 runs to 14 residues. The junction had 6 bases not matched to a gene; V was cut back by 6 bases and J by 2 bases. Germline lookup yields CDR1 KGHSH and CDR2 LQKENI. This chain's CDR3 is CASSTGQGAYEQYF. CDR3 DNA: TGTGCCAGCTCCACTGGACAGGGCGCCTACGAGCAGTACTTC.

V gene TRBV1 combines with J gene TRBJ2-2; the table's TRBD2 call for D was not verified on the DNA. TRBV1 is marked as a pseudogene. The CDR3 is made up of 17 amino acids. The chain's CDR3 is CTSSQAPREPVPGELFF. The CDR3 DNA follows: TGCACCAGCAGCCAAGCCCCGAGGGAACCCGTCCCCGGGGAGCTGTTTTTT.

In its sample, this clone was seen a few times. The gene calls are TRBV7-8 and TRBJ2-7, with 7 bases matching TRBD2. The CDR3 is 13 amino acids. V lost 2 bases, J lost 2 bases, and 0 bases stayed unmatched. Germline V gene lookup returns CDR1 SGHVS and CDR2 FQNEAQ. The CDR3 DNA reads as TGTGCCAGCAGCTTAAGCGGGGCCTACGAGCAGTACTTC. Protein: CASSLSGAYEQYF.

The CDR3 loop is CASSAGTSISSYEQYF. The DNA for the CDR3 is TGTGCCAGCAGCGCCGGGACATCCATTAGCTCCTACGAGCAGTACTTC. This rearrangement joins TRBV9 to TRBJ2-7; a possible D gene is TRBD1 (6 bases). CDR1 and CDR2 from the germline V gene are SGDLS and YYNGEE. Trimming took off 3 bases at V and 0 bases at J, with 16 bases between the two ends. This CDR3 spans 16 amino acids.

This clone has just one count. This chain uses TRBV27 with TRBJ1-4; D is undetermined. Germline V gives CDR1 MNHEY, CDR2 SMNVEV (reference sequence). There are 14 residues in the CDR3. The V and J ends lost 4 bases and 3 bases respectively, with 9 bases between them. The CDR3 protein is CASSYGLPNEKLFF. The CDR3 nucleotides are TGTGCCAGCAGTTACGGGTTGCCTAATGAAAAACTGTTTTTT.

V usage is TRBV10-3 and J usage is TRBJ2-5; D is unclear. The CDR3 consists of 14 residues. V gave up 4 bases and J gave up 4 bases, with 13 bases separating them. Germline V gene sequence: CDR1 ENHRY, CDR2 SYGVKD. The CDR3, as DNA: TGTGCCATCAGTGTACCGGGTCAGCGAGAGACCCAGTACTTC. Translated: CAISVPGQRETQYF.

The count of this clone is one. The rearrangement links TRBV7-9 to TRBJ2-3; 7 positions match TRBD1. V shed 5 bases, J shed 3 bases, and the junction held 11 bases outside the gene matches. The CDR3 is 16 amino acids. CDR1 is SEHNR and CDR2 is FQNEAQ in the germline V gene (reference sequence). The CDR3 DNA follows: TGTGCCAGCAGCCTATCGAAGGGGGCGCAGACAGATACGCAGTATTTT. Translating gives CASSLSKGAQTDTQYF.

V gene TRBV11-2 combines with J gene TRBJ2-1; D gene ambiguous. CDR1 and CDR2 (germline): SGHAT, FQNNGV. V lost 3 bases and J lost 1, with 4 bases in between. There are 13 residues in the CDR3. The CDR3 DNA follows: TGTGCCAGCAGCTTTGCGTCCTACAATGAGCAGTTCTTC. Its protein is CASSFASYNEQFF.

The J gene is TRBJ2-7, the V gene TRBV6-1; 7 positions agree with TRBD2. Germline loops: CDR1 MNHNS, CDR2 SASEGT. The CDR3 is 15 residues long. V was pared by 5 bases and J by 5 bases, with 12 bases of the junction left unmatched. The CDR3 DNA is TGTGCCAGCAGTCCATTAAGGCTAGCGGAGGACGAGCAGTACTTC. As protein: CASSPLRLAEDEQYF.

The chain is built from TRBV5-1 and TRBJ1-1, with D perhaps TRBD1 (5 bases). The CDR3 has 13 amino acids. V gave up 0 bases and J gave up 5 bases, with 8 bases separating them. The V gene's germline CDR1 is SGHRS and CDR2 YFSETQ. DNA for the CDR3: TGCGCCAGCAGCTTGGTTAGGGGTACTGAAGCTTTCTTT. This sequence encodes CASSLVRGTEAFF. Full variable domain (missing parts from reference TRBV5-1 and TRBJ1-1): KAGVTQTPRYLIKTRGQQVTLSCSPISGHRSVSWYQQTPGQGLQFLFEYFSETQRNKGNFPGRFSGRQFSNSRSEMNVSTLELGDSALYLCASSLVRGTEAFFGQGTRLTVV.

CDR3 in DNA: TGTGCCAGCAGTTACACAGGGTTCGCCTCAAATTATAATTCACCCCTCCACTTT. It yields the protein CASSYTGFASNYNSPLHF. The chain has TRBV28 and TRBJ1-6, with D possibly matching TRBD1 (6 bases). V was cut by 4 bases and J by 4 bases, with 20 bases left in between. Germline V gene lookup returns CDR1 MDHEN and CDR2 SYDVKM. This CDR3 comprises 18 residues.

To note about this clone: At one end the junction does not follow the germline gene, possibly because of a read error. The chain links TRBV29-1 to TRBJ1-1, with no clear D. Germline CDR1 SQVTM, CDR2 ANQGSEA. The CDR3 length is 8 residues. The chain's CDR3 is CSVEDRSF. The CDR3 DNA sequence: TGCAGCGTTGAAGACAGGTCCTTT. The full variable domain, its missing parts supplied by reference TRBV29-1 and TRBJ1-1, is SAVISQKPSRDICQRGTSLTIQCQVDSQVTMMFWYRQQPGQSLTLIATANQGSEATYESGFVIDKFPISRPNLTFSTLTVSNMSPEDSSIYLCSVEDRSFGQGTRLTVV.

This clone turned up a few times. This chain links TRBV30 with TRBJ2-2; the D gene is possibly TRBD2 (6 bases). V was clipped by 4 bases and J by 5 bases, with 11 bases between them. The CDR3 sequence is 13 residues long. From germline, CDR1 is GTSNPN and CDR2 SVGIG (reference sequence). This CDR3 reads CAWKWGDTGELFF. CDR3 nucleotide sequence: TGTGCCTGGAAGTGGGGGGATACCGGGGAGCTGTTTTTT.

This clone has only one observation. The CDR3 spells CASSQVVRRGGQVTDTQYF. The CDR3 DNA reads as TGCGCCAGCAGCCAAGTTGTGAGGCGGGGGGGCCAAGTGACAGATACGCAGTATTTT. The chain employs TRBV4-1 and TRBJ2-3, with 9 bases that match TRBD2. The CDR3 is 19 residues long. CDR1 and CDR2 (germline): MGHRA, YSYEKL. The ends lost 1 base at V and 3 bases at J; junction bases unmatched: 14.

This sequence joins TRBV9 and TRBJ1-6; D call uncertain. Per the germline V gene, CDR1 is SGDLS and CDR2 is YYNGEE. CDR3 length equals 13 residues. V was trimmed by 6 bases and J by 10 bases, leaving 14 bases between them. The CDR3 sequence is CASNIRGGSPLHF. The CDR3 nucleotides read TGTGCCAGCAATATACGGGGAGGCTCACCCCTCCACTTT.